What follows describes a single T cell receptor (beta chain). No antigen is known for it. Per-base quality was not reported, and no clone a single base away is much larger than it. This sample was included in a study of response to subunit inactivated influenza vaccine (dated 2018 in TCRdb). Background for the entire study: Deep quantitative T cell receptor repertoire profiling was used in the study to track responses to a trivalent subunit inactivated influenza vaccine. The investigation overall reported the following: According to the authors, only a limited number of new T cells may be recruited by each seasonal influenza vaccination.

From the cysteine through the phenylalanine, the CDR3 covers 14 amino acids. The only DNA kept is the CDR3, 42 bases in frame from the first base. CDR1 and CDR2, per the germline V gene, are MGHRA and YSYEKL. V gives up 3 bases and J gives up 7 bases, and the segment between their germline ends measures 15 bases. Preparation of the library involved RT-PCR. TCRdb records Illumina HiSeq 2500 as the sequencer. The public reads were reanalyzed by TCRdb: fastp trimming at Q25, MiXCR alignment, in-frame beta chains only. Rows merge per CDR3 protein into single entries with the most common DNA and genes. For this sample the table gives about 700,000 distinct CDR3 sequences, of which 15% to 19% were detected only once. The top ten hold around 10% of the sample.

Specimen: PBMCs from blood, collected roughly 13 days after vaccination. This sequence was found in a middle-aged man who received an inactivated influenza vaccine. Donor details come from another sample of the same person, matched by shared clones. The sequence joins TRBV4-1 to TRBJ2-5, with no D gene named confidently. The CDR3 amino acid sequence is: CASSQVPNLGTQYF. The DNA sequence reads TGCGCCAGCAGCCAGGTCCCCAATCTGGGGACCCAGTACTTC.